These 10 T cell receptor beta chains share one sample of origin, sequenced in a study of blood T cell repertoires in COVID-19. Some clones are missing from TCRdb's copy, which holds only in-frame ones; the method was immunoSEQ multiplex PCR. The data contain about 250,000 clones, approximately 91% of them singletons. The sequencing sample was made of peripheral blood. The receptors stem from a woman aged 35 to 49 who had recovered from COVID-19.

The J gene is TRBJ2-6, the V gene TRBV10-3; 8 bases line up with TRBD1. Germline V gives CDR1 ENHRY, CDR2 SYGVKD. The V gene end was trimmed by 3 bases and the J gene end by 0 bases; junction bases not matched to a gene: 10. This CDR3 spans 19 amino acids. CDR3 protein: CAISDLWTGSFSGANVLTF. Here the CDR3 DNA reads TGTGCCATCAGTGATTTATGGACAGGGTCCTTCTCTGGGGCCAACGTCCTGACTTTC.

The genes are TRBV5-1 and TRBJ2-7; TRBD1 aligns across 12 bases. Losses at the gene ends were 5 bases for V and 2 bases for J; bases not matched to a gene: 5. The CDR3 length is 15 residues. Germline CDR1 reads SGHRS; CDR2 reads YFSETQ. The CDR3 loop is CASSRGTGGTYEQYF. CDR3 sequence (DNA): TGCGCCAGCAGTAGAGGGACAGGGGGCACCTACGAGCAGTACTTC.

J is TRBJ1-3 and V is TRBV6-5; no definite D call. The CDR3 runs 16 residues. Between the trimmed V and J ends, which lost 1 base and 0 bases, there was a span of 10 bases. The V gene's germline CDR1 is MNHEY and CDR2 SVGAGI. The CDR3: CASSYLAAPSGNTIYF. The DNA of the CDR3 is TGTGCCAGCAGTTACTTGGCGGCCCCCTCTGGAAACACCATATATTTT.

The chain recombines TRBV20-1 with TRBJ1-5; D call uncertain. Trimming removed 3 bases at V and 3 bases at J, with 9 bases between. Germline CDR1 and CDR2: DFQATT and SNEGSKA (reference sequence). This CDR3 contains 13 residues. The CDR3 coding sequence is TGCAGTGCTAGTACCCTAGACAATCAGCCCCAGCATTTT. It translates to CSASTLDNQPQHF.

CDR3 nucleotide sequence: TGTGCCAGCAGCCAACGGGACAGGGTGTGGGACACTGAAGCTTTCTTT. As protein: CASSQRDRVWDTEAFF. This rearrangement joins TRBV7-2 to TRBJ1-1; TRBD1 aligns across 9 bases. CDR1 is SGHTA and CDR2 is FQGNSA in the germline V gene. J lost 3 bases, V lost 5 bases, and 10 bases had no gene match. The CDR3 runs to 16 residues.

This chain links TRBV30 with TRBJ1-2; D not certain. V dropped 2 bases and J dropped 7 bases, with 14 bases sitting between them. The CDR3 has 13 amino acids. Per the germline V gene, CDR1 is GTSNPN and CDR2 is SVGIG (reference sequence). The CDR3 protein is CAWSTAPRVGYTF. CDR3 nucleotides: TGTGCCTGGAGTACCGCGCCCCGGGTTGGCTACACCTTC.

The rearrangement joins TRBV6-5 to TRBJ2-7, with D possibly being TRBD1 (6 bases). The CDR3 has 13 amino acids. Germline V CDR1 and CDR2: MNHEY, SVGAGI. Trimming stripped 8 bases from V and 0 bases from J, with 11 bases between. For the CDR3, the DNA is TGTGCCAGCGCGAGGGGGAGCTCCTACGAGCAGTACTTC. Translated, it gives CASARGSSYEQYF.

J is TRBJ2-5 and V is TRBV9; TRBD2 matches 14 bases. The CDR3 has 15 residues. The germline V gene has CDR1 SGDLS and CDR2 YYNGEE. J was trimmed by 5 bases and V by 4 bases; bases with no gene match: 4. CDR3 region: CASSPTSGGAETQYF. DNA for the CDR3: TGTGCCAGCAGCCCGACTAGCGGGGGGGCGGAGACCCAGTACTTC.

This clone was seen repeatedly, ten times or more. Other DNA variants within this sample encode the same CDR3. This rearrangement joins TRBV4-3 to TRBJ2-2, with 9 nucleotides matching TRBD1. The trim removed 4 bases at V and 4 bases at J, leaving 4 bases unmatched. The CDR3 has 15 amino acids. The germline V gene encodes CDR1 LGHNA and CDR2 YSLEER. As DNA, the CDR3 is TGCGCCAGCAGCCCAGGACAGGGGAGCACCGGGGAGCTGTTTTTT. Encoded protein: CASSPGQGSTGELFF.

This clone showed up just once. V is TRBV19 and J is TRBJ2-1; 10 bases fit TRBD2. In germline, CDR1 is LNHDA, CDR2 SQIVND (reference sequence). This CDR3 has 17 residues. The trim removed 8 bases at V and 6 bases at J, leaving 16 bases unmatched. CDR3 nucleotide sequence: TGTGCCAGTGGGGGGGCGGGTTTAGCGGGAGGATTCAATGAGCAGTTCTTC. The encoded protein is CASGGAGLAGGFNEQFF.